This record concerns one T cell receptor beta chain sequence. The CDR3 totals 12 residues. CDR1 MDHEN and CDR2 SYDVKM come from the germline V gene. V lost 6 bases and J 0 bases, leaving 5 bases between the germline ends. The sample comes from a study of control samples from healthy donors and cancer patients. Method: immunoSEQ multiplex PCR; TCRdb's copy keeps in-frame clones and lacks some. The sample yields 35,000 to 55,000 clones, 65% to 80% seen once. V is TRBV28 and J is TRBJ2-5; D gene ambiguous. The origin of this receptor is a male donor with melanoma. Sequencing was done on a sample of formalin-fixed, paraffin-embedded tissue. In DNA form, the CDR3 reads TGTGCCAGCAGGGGATACCAAGAGACCCAGTACTTC. Its translation is CASRGYQETQYF.